This record covers a single TCR beta chain. Its antigen is still unknown. No base qualities exist here, and no much larger clone lies one base off it. These data originate in a study of blood T cell repertoires in COVID-19 (TCRdb year 2020). Broadly, across the study: Samples covering the acute and convalescent phases of COVID-19 were provided by collaborators in the United States, Italy and Spain. Nearly every sample came with metadata listing a de-identified subject ID, COVID-19 status, age in years and sex. The material from the prospective study consisted of cDNA or gDNA derived from T cells, B-cell-depleted T cells, or PBMCs. The samples were drawn from the first 160 participants of the ongoing ImmuneRACE study and from about 1,200 subjects provided by 6 global collaborators. Subjects who had been exposed to COVID-19, were actively infected with it, or had recovered from it provided the deeply sampled blood TCRbeta repertoires that made up the dataset. The repertoires were released in a freely available public database meant as a resource for research on the immune response to SARS-CoV-2. Where available, HLA class I and class II types were obtained from metadata supplied by the sample provider rather than from assay-based typing.

TCRbeta CDR3 regions were amplified from genomic DNA by means of the immunoSEQ Assay, a bias-controlled multiplex PCR. The authors' analysis ran thus. The number of nucleated cells in each sample was estimated by amplification of reference gene primers within the assay. Sequence reads were collapsed and filtered to measure the absolute abundance of every unique TCRbeta CDR3 rearrangement. Productive Simpson clonality was computed per sample as the square root of Simpson's diversity index over productive rearrangements. Held by TCRdb, this immuneACCESS table contains in-frame sequences only and omits some clones. Under half of the omission traces to an unresolved V gene where checked; the cause of the rest is unknown. The V and J calls and clone size are taken from that table; D and trimming were inferred from the DNA. The sample has about 100,000 clones on record, 70% to 90% of them singletons. Together, the top ten hold approximately 2.6% of the sample.

The CDR3 holds 16 amino acids from the cysteine to the phenylalanine. Just CDR3 DNA is preserved here, 48 bases in frame from base 1. V and J lose 1 base and 4 bases, and a span of 15 bases separates them. CDR1 and CDR2 are read off the germline V gene (reference sequence) as MNHEY and SMNVEV. Participants in the prospective study were aged about 18 to 95 years, lived in 20 to 25 United States geographic areas, and enrolled through a virtual design. To assign participants to cohorts, the prospective study relied on clinical history that participants themselves reported in a screening survey and a study questionnaire. Recovered participants in ImmuneRACE Cohort 3 were defined as having two consecutive negative NP/OP PCR tests, clearance from a healthcare professional, or resolution of symptoms. In the prospective study, whole blood, serum and a nasopharyngeal or oropharyngeal swab were collected from each participant by mobile phlebotomists. Over a roughly two-month period, participants in the prospective study had the option of providing additional blood draws and questionnaires. Before DNA extraction, prospective study blood samples were shipped either frozen or at room temperature.

The investigation overall reported the following: Clinical and demographic metadata were provided uncurated, with the amount varying by source and participant.

The V and J genes are TRBV27 and TRBJ2-3; TRBD1 is possibly the D segment (6 matching bases). Sequencing input: PBMCs or T cells enriched from blood (not recorded which). The clonotype was recovered from a woman aged 45-60 years who had recovered from COVID-19. The CDR3 reads as follows: CASSLWGRPVADTQYF. The DNA reads TGTGCCAGCAGTTTATGGGGGCGGCCAGTGGCAGATACGCAGTATTTT.